The source of this TCR beta chain is a study of CD4+ T cells in melanoma. Sequenced by immunoSEQ multiplex PCR; TCRdb stores in-frame clones only, minus some. The sample holds 9,500 to 13,000 clones, about 66% seen once. The TCR was taken from a human donor with melanoma. The specimen sequenced was cells from a culture (not recorded whether cultured in vitro).

The CDR3, as DNA: TGTGCCAGCAGCCAAGTTAAGGGACAGCTCTCTGGGGCCAACGTCCTGACTTTC. It translates to CASSQVKGQLSGANVLTF. The V and J genes are TRBV4-2 and TRBJ2-6; TRBD1 matches 7 bases. V was clipped by 1 base and J by 0 bases; unmatched bases: 6. The CDR3 sequence is 18 residues long. The germline V gene has CDR1 LGHNA and CDR2 YNFKEQ.